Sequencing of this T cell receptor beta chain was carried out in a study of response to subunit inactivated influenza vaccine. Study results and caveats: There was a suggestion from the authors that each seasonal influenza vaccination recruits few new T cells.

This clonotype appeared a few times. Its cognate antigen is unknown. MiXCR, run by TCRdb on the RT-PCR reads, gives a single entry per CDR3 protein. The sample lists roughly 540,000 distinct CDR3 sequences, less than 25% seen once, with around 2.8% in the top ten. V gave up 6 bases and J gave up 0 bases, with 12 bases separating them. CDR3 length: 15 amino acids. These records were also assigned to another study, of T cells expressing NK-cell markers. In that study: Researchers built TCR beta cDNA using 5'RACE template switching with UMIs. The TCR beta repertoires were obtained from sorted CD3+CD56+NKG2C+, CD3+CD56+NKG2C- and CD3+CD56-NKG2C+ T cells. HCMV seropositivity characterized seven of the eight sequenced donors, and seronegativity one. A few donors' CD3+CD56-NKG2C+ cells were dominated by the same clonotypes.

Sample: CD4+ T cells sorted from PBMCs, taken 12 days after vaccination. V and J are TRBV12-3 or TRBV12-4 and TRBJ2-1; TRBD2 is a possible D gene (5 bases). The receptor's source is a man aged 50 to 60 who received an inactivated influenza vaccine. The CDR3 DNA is TGTGCCAGCAGGACTGCGGGCAGCTCCTACAATGAGCAGTTCTTC. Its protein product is CASRTAGSSYNEQFF.